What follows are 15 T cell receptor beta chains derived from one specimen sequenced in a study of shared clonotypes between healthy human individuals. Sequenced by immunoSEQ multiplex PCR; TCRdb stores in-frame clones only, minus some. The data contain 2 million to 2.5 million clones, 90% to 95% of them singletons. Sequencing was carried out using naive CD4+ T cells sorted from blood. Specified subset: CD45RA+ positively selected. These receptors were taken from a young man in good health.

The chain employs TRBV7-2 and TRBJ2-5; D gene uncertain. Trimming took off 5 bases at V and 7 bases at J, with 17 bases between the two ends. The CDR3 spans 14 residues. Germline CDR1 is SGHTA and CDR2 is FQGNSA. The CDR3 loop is CASSPATGWGTQYF. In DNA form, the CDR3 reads TGTGCCAGCAGCCCGGCGACGGGTTGGGGGACCCAGTACTTC.

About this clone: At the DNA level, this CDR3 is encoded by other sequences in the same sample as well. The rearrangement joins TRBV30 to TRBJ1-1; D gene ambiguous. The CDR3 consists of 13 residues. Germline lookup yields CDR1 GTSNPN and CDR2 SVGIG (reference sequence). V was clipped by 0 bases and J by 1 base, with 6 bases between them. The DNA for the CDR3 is TGTGCCTGGAGTGTCGGAGGGAACACTGAAGCTTTCTTT. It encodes CAWSVGGNTEAFF. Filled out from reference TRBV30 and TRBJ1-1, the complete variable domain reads SQTIHQWPATLVQPVGSPLSLECTVEGTSNPNLYWYRQAAGRGLQLLFYSVGIGQISSEVPQNLSASRPQDRQFILSSKKLLLSDSGFYLCAWSVGGNTEAFFGQGTRLTVV.

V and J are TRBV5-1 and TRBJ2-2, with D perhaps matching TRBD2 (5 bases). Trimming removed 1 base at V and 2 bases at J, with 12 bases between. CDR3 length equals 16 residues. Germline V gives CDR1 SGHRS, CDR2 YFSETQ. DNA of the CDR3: TGCGCCAGCAGCTTGATGGCCGGGGAAAACACCGGGGAGCTGTTTTTT. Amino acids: CASSLMAGENTGELFF.

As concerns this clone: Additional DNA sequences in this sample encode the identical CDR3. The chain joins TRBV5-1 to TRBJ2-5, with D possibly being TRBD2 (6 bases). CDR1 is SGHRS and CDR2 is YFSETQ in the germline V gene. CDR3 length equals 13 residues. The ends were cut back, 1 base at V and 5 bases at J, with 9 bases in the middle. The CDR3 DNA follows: TGCGCCAGCAGCTTGATGGGGGGTGAGACCCAGTACTTC. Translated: CASSLMGGETQYF. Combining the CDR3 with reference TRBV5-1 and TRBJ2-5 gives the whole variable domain KAGVTQTPRYLIKTRGQQVTLSCSPISGHRSVSWYQQTPGQGLQFLFEYFSETQRNKGNFPGRFSGRQFSNSRSEMNVSTLELGDSALYLCASSLMGGETQYFGPGTRLLVL.

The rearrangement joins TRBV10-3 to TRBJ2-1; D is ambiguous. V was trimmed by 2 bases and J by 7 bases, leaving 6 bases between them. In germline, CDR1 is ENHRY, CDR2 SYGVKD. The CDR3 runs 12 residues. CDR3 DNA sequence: TGTGCCATCAGTGAGGGTAAGAATGAGCAGTTCTTC. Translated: CAISEGKNEQFF.

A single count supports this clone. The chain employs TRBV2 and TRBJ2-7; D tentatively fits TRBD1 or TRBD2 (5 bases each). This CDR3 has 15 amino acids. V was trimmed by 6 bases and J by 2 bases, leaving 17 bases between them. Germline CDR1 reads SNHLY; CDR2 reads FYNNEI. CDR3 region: CASRSHGTATYEQYF. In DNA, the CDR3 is TGTGCCAGCAGGTCCCACGGGACGGCTACCTACGAGCAGTACTTC.

CDR3: CASSSPGTRETAQYF. DNA for the CDR3: TGTGCCAGCAGTTCCCCCGGGACGCGCGAAACGGCGCAGTATTTT. This chain links TRBV28 with TRBJ2-3; D possibly uses TRBD1 or TRBD2 (5 bases each). Trimming left V 4 bases short and J 10 bases short, with 21 bases between. The CDR3 covers 15 residues. Germline V gives CDR1 MDHEN, CDR2 SYDVKM.

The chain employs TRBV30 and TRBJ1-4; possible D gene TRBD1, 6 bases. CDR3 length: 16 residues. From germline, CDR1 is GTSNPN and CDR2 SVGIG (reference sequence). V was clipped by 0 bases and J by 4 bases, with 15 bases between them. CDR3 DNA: TGTGCCTGGAGTGTACAGTGGGCCAGGGGTAATGAAAAACTGTTTTTT. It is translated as CAWSVQWARGNEKLFF.

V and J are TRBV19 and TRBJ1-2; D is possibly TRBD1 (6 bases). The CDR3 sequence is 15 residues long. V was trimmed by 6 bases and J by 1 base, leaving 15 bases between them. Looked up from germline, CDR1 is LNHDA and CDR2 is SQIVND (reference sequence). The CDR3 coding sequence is TGTGCCAGTAGACCGGTGGACAGCCGTAACTATGGCTACACCTTC. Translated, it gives CASRPVDSRNYGYTF.

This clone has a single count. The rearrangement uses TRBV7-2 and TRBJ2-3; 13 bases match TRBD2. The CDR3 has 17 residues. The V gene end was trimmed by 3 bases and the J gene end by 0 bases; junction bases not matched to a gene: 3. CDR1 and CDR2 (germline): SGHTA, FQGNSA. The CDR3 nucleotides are TGTGCCAGCAGCTTGGGACTAGCGGGGACTAGCACAGATACGCAGTATTTT. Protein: CASSLGLAGTSTDTQYF. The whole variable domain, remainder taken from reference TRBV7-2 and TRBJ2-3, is GAGVSQSPSNKVTEKGKDVELRCDPISGHTALYWYRQSLGQGLEFLIYFQGNSAPDKSGLPSDRFSAERTGGSVSTLTIQRTQQEDSAVYLCASSLGLAGTSTDTQYFGPGTRLTVL.

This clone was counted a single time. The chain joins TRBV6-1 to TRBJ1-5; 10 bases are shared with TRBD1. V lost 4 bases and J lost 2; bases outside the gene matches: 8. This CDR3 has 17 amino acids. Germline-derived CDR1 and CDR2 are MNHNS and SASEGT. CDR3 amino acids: CASSGDRGWFGNQPQHF. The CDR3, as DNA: TGTGCCAGCAGTGGGGACAGGGGATGGTTCGGCAATCAGCCCCAGCATTTT.

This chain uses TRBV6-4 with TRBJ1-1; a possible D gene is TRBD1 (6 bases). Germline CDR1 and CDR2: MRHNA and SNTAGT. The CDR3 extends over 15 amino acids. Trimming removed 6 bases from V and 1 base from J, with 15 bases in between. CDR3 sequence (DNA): TGTGCCAGCAGGCTGGACAGCGGCAAGAACACTGAAGCTTTCTTT. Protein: CASRLDSGKNTEAFF.

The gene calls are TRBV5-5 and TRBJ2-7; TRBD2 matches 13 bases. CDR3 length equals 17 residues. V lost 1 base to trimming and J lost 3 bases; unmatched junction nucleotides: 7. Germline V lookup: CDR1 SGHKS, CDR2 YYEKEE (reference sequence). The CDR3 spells CASSLPTSGGIFYEQYF. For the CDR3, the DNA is TGTGCCAGCAGCTTGCCGACTAGCGGGGGGATATTCTACGAGCAGTACTTC.

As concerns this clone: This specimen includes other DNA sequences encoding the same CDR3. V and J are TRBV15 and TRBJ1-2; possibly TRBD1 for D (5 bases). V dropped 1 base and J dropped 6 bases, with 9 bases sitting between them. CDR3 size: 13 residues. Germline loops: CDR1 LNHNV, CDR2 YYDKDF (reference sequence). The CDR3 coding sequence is TGTGCCACCAGCAGAGGAGACAGAGATGGCTACACCTTC. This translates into CATSRGDRDGYTF.

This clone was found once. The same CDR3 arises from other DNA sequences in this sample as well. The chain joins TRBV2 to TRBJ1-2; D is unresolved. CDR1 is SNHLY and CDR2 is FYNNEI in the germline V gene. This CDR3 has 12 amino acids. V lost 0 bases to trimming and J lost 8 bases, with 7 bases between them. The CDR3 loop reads CASSEALGGYTF. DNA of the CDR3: TGTGCCAGCAGTGAAGCGTTGGGGGGCTACACCTTC.